What follows are 29 T cell receptor beta chains derived from one specimen sequenced in a study of blood T cell repertoires in COVID-19. Generated by immunoSEQ multiplex PCR, the TCRdb table keeps only in-frame clones and is missing some. The sample yields 300,000 to 400,000 clones, more than 75% seen once. Input material: peripheral blood. These receptors were collected from a man aged 50 or older with active or convalescent COVID-19.

The genes are TRBV30 and TRBJ2-7, with 7 bases lining up with TRBD1. The CDR3 spans 14 residues. CDR1 and CDR2 from the germline V gene are GTSNPN and SVGIG (reference sequence). Trimming took 0 bases from V and 1 from J; bases not matched to a gene: 3. CDR3 sequence reads: CAWSVRDRSYEQYF. The CDR3 DNA is TGTGCCTGGAGTGTACGGGACAGATCCTACGAGCAGTACTTC. Full variable domain (rest looked up from reference TRBV30 and TRBJ2-7): SQTIHQWPATLVQPVGSPLSLECTVEGTSNPNLYWYRQAAGRGLQLLFYSVGIGQISSEVPQNLSASRPQDRQFILSSKKLLLSDSGFYLCAWSVRDRSYEQYFGPGTRLTVT.

This rearrangement joins TRBV6-8 to TRBJ1-5; 7 bases line up with TRBD1. This CDR3 comprises 16 residues. CDR1 MNHGY and CDR2 SAAAGT come from the germline V gene. V gave up 3 bases and J gave up 5 bases; unmatched junction bases: 10. The CDR3 nucleotides are TGTGCCAGCAGTTATGGGACAGACGGTAGAGATCAGCCCCAGCATTTT. It encodes CASSYGTDGRDQPQHF.

The CDR3, as DNA: TGCAGTGCTAGTGGAGGCGCGGGCACCGGGGAGCTGTTTTTT. Translating gives CSASGGAGTGELFF. The V gene is TRBV20-1, the J gene TRBJ2-2, with D maybe TRBD2 (5 bases). The CDR3 contains 14 residues. V was trimmed by 3 bases and J by 4 bases, leaving 12 bases between them. The germline gives CDR1 DFQATT, CDR2 SNEGSKA (reference sequence).

V is TRBV7-9 and J is TRBJ1-2; D possibly corresponds to TRBD1 (6 bases). Germline lookup yields CDR1 SEHNR and CDR2 FQNEAQ (reference sequence). CDR3 size: 12 residues. V gave up 5 bases and J gave up 4 bases, with 8 bases separating them. In nucleotides, the CDR3 is TGTGCCAGCAGCGCACAGGGCTATGGCTACACCTTC. This encodes CASSAQGYGYTF.

V gene TRBV6-5 combines with J gene TRBJ1-2; 9 bases match TRBD1. The CDR3 length is 13 residues. The germline V gene has CDR1 MNHEY and CDR2 SVGAGI. With V trimmed by 7 bases and J by 7 bases, 7 bases remained unmatched. The CDR3 coding sequence is TGTGCCAGCAACCCGACAGGGGGATTTGGCTACACCTTC. This translates into CASNPTGGFGYTF.

The chain couples TRBV2 to TRBJ1-6; possible D gene TRBD1, 5 bases. The CDR3 is made up of 14 amino acids. V was pared by 3 bases and J by 7 bases, with 10 bases between. Germline V gene lookup returns CDR1 SNHLY and CDR2 FYNNEI. The CDR3 DNA follows: TGTGCCAGCAGTGACCAGGGAAACAATTCACCCCTCCACTTT. Protein sequence: CASSDQGNNSPLHF.

This sequence joins TRBV6-5 and TRBJ2-7; D possibly corresponds to TRBD2 (6 bases). Germline assignment: CDR1 MNHEY and CDR2 SVGAGI. Trimming stripped 6 bases from V and 3 bases from J, with 12 bases between. CDR3 length: 13 amino acids. CDR3 amino acids: CASSRRDFYEQYF. The CDR3 DNA is TGTGCCAGCAGCCGCAGGGACTTCTACGAGCAGTACTTC.

V usage is TRBV30 and J usage is TRBJ1-2, with D possibly being TRBD1 (5 bases). The length of the CDR3 is 14 residues. Germline assignment: CDR1 GTSNPN and CDR2 SVGIG (reference sequence). With 6 bases removed from V and 4 bases from J, the gap between germline ends came to 18 bases. The CDR3 DNA follows: TGTGCCTGCCAGGAGGGGAAGGGCCTCTATGGCTACACCTTC. This gives the protein CACQEGKGLYGYTF.

The genes are TRBV2 and TRBJ1-3; D gene uncertain. The CDR3 contains 11 residues. Germline CDR1 is SNHLY and CDR2 is FYNNEI. V was cut by 10 bases and J by 0 bases, with 4 bases left in between. In DNA form, the CDR3 reads TGTGCCACCAACTCTGGAAACACCATATATTTT. This sequence encodes CATNSGNTIYF.

The count of this clone is one. This sequence joins TRBV5-1 and TRBJ2-5; TRBD1 matches 7 bases. The V and J ends lost 2 bases and 1 base, in that order; junction bases with no gene match: 5. From germline, CDR1 is SGHRS and CDR2 YFSETQ. CDR3 length equals 15 residues. The CDR3 region has the DNA TGCGCCAGCAGCTTAGTCGGACAGGTCCAAGAGACCCAGTACTTC. It is translated as CASSLVGQVQETQYF. The variable domain in full, with the rest retrieved from reference TRBV5-1 and TRBJ2-5, is KAGVTQTPRYLIKTRGQQVTLSCSPISGHRSVSWYQQTPGQGLQFLFEYFSETQRNKGNFPGRFSGRQFSNSRSEMNVSTLELGDSALYLCASSLVGQVQETQYFGPGTRLLVL.

The rearrangement joins TRBV6-5 to TRBJ1-1; a possible D gene is TRBD1 (6 bases). Trimming took 7 bases from V and 4 from J, leaving 10 bases between them. Germline V gene sequence: CDR1 MNHEY, CDR2 SVGAGI. The CDR3 spans 12 residues. For the CDR3, the DNA is TGTGCCAGCAAGCAGGGGACCACTGAAGCTTTCTTT. As protein: CASKQGTTEAFF.

This rearrangement joins TRBV4-2 to TRBJ1-1, with D possibly TRBD1 on 6 matching bases. The length of the CDR3 is 16 residues. Per germline, CDR1 LGHNA and CDR2 YNFKEQ. Trimming pared 4 bases from V and 3 bases from J, leaving 18 bases between. For the CDR3, the DNA is TGTGCCAGCAGCCCTAAAACAGGGCCTGGGGACACTGAAGCTTTCTTT. This translates into CASSPKTGPGDTEAFF.

Regarding this clone: Compared with germline, one end of the junction differs, possibly owing to a read error. The V gene is TRBV7-7, the J gene TRBJ2-2; 11 positions agree with TRBD1. The CDR3 is 16 amino acids. The germline CDR1 and CDR2 sequences are SSHAT and FNYEAQ (reference sequence). CDR3 sequence: CASSDGQGAYTGELFF. The DNA for the CDR3 is TGTGCTAGCAGCGACGGACAGGGGGCTTACACCGGGGAGCTGTTTTTT. Supplemented by reference TRBV7-7 and TRBJ2-2, the full variable domain reads GAGVSQSPRYKVTKRGQDVTLRCDPISSHATLYWYQQALGQGPEFLTYFNYEAQPDKSGLPSDRFSAERPEGSISTLTIQRTEQRDSAMYRCASSDGQGAYTGELFFGEGSRLTVL.

CDR3 sequence reads: CASSSRGGTYNSPLHF. In DNA, the CDR3 is TGTGCCAGCAGTTCTCGGGGGGGAACCTATAATTCACCCCTCCACTTT. The V and J genes are TRBV6-5 and TRBJ1-6; D might be TRBD1 (5 bases). The length of the CDR3 is 16 residues. The germline V gene has CDR1 MNHEY and CDR2 SVGAGI. The V end lost 4 bases, the J end lost 2 bases, and 12 bases lay between the germline ends.

This chain connects TRBV28 to TRBJ1-6, with D perhaps TRBD1 (5 bases). Germline V gives CDR1 MDHEN, CDR2 SYDVKM. V dropped 11 bases and J dropped 10 bases, with 12 bases sitting between them. This CDR3 comprises 11 residues. CDR3 nucleotide sequence: TGTGCCGGCGGCGGGGACTCACCCCTCCACTTT. Translated, it gives CAGGGDSPLHF.

The rearrangement uses TRBV28 and TRBJ2-3; TRBD2 aligns across 7 bases. The CDR3 runs 15 residues. J lost 3 bases, V lost 5 bases, and 8 bases had no gene match. The germline V gene has CDR1 MDHEN and CDR2 SYDVKM. The chain's CDR3 is CASSPHQAGTDTQYF. CDR3 nucleotide sequence: TGTGCCAGCAGTCCCCACCAAGCGGGAACAGATACGCAGTATTTT.

This clone was picked up one time. The chain links TRBV19 to TRBJ2-7; possible D gene TRBD2, 5 bases. This CDR3 is built from 16 residues. Trimming took off 1 base at V and 0 bases at J, with 13 bases between the two ends. Germline V gives CDR1 LNHDA, CDR2 SQIVND (reference sequence). The CDR3 DNA reads TGTGCCAGTAGTATAGCGGCGGGTGACCCCTCCTACGAGCAGTACTTC. Amino acids: CASSIAAGDPSYEQYF.

The chain carries TRBV19 and TRBJ1-1; weak D call: TRBD1 (6 bases). The CDR3 is 13 residues long. Germline-derived CDR1 and CDR2 are LNHDA and SQIVND (reference sequence). V dropped 6 bases and J dropped 7 bases, with 15 bases sitting between them. CDR3 coding DNA: TGTGCCAGTAGAAGGCAGGGGTTGAGTGAAGCTTTCTTT. It is translated as CASRRQGLSEAFF.

The J gene is TRBJ2-7, the V gene TRBV4-2; maybe TRBD2 (5 bases). Germline V lookup: CDR1 LGHNA, CDR2 YNFKEQ. Trimming removed 2 bases from V and 4 bases from J, with 9 bases in between. The CDR3 has 13 residues. CDR3 residues: CASSQQDSYEQYF. The DNA of the CDR3 is TGTGCCAGCAGCCAACAGGACTCTTACGAGCAGTACTTC.

The genes are TRBV5-4 and TRBJ2-7; the match to TRBD1 covers 9 bases. This CDR3 has 14 amino acids. J lost 8 bases, V lost 4 bases, and 10 bases had no gene match. CDR1 is SGHNT, CDR2 YYREEE, per germline (reference sequence). The CDR3 reads CASSGPDRGTKQYF. The CDR3 DNA sequence: TGTGCCAGCAGCGGACCCGACAGGGGGACCAAGCAGTACTTC. Complete variable domain (other parts from reference TRBV5-4 and TRBJ2-7): ETGVTQSPTHLIKTRGQQVTLRCSSQSGHNTVSWYQQALGQGPQFIFQYYREEENGRGNFPPRFSGLQFPNYSSELNVNALELDDSALYLCASSGPDRGTKQYFGPGTRLTVT.

This chain joins TRBV6-2 or TRBV6-3 and TRBJ1-1; unclear D gene. The CDR3 spans 14 residues. Between the trimmed V and J ends, which lost 2 bases and 6 bases, there was a span of 13 bases. Germline V CDR1 and CDR2: MNHEY, SVGEGT. In nucleotides, the CDR3 is TGTGCCAGCAGTTACGGCGGACTGCCTGCTGAAGCTTTCTTT. It codes for CASSYGGLPAEAFF.

This chain joins TRBV5-4 and TRBJ2-1; no clear D gene. The CDR3 sequence is 14 residues long. Germline CDR1 reads SGHNT; CDR2 reads YYREEE (reference sequence). Trimming left V 5 bases short and J 4 bases short, with 13 bases between. The CDR3 loop is CASSSDWKYNEQFF. Here the CDR3 DNA reads TGTGCCAGCAGTTCCGACTGGAAGTACAATGAGCAGTTCTTC.

This chain connects TRBV15 to TRBJ1-3, with a tentative D call TRBD1 (6 bases). The CDR3 is 16 residues long. Germline assignment: CDR1 LNHNV and CDR2 YYDKDF (reference sequence). Deletions cut 7 bases from V and 4 bases from J, with 20 bases between. The CDR3 here is CATNPDSEGIGNTIYF. For the CDR3, the DNA is TGTGCCACCAACCCGGACAGCGAGGGAATAGGAAACACCATATATTTT.

The chain combines TRBV5-6 with TRBJ1-5; D possibly corresponds to TRBD1 (5 bases). Germline assignment: CDR1 SGHDT and CDR2 YYEEEE. Trimming took off 1 base at V and 3 bases at J, with 14 bases between the two ends. The CDR3 has 16 amino acids. CDR3 sequence reads: CASSLWGRVINQPQHF. The DNA for the CDR3 is TGTGCCAGCAGCTTGTGGGGCAGGGTTATCAATCAGCCCCAGCATTTT.

V and J are TRBV28 and TRBJ2-1, with a weak D call TRBD2 (5 bases). The V end lost 8 bases, the J end lost 5 bases, and 10 bases lay between the germline ends. This CDR3 has 12 amino acids. In germline, CDR1 is MDHEN, CDR2 SYDVKM. The CDR3 bases are TGTGCCAGCCAAGACTACAACAATGAGCAGTTCTTC. Amino acid sequence: CASQDYNNEQFF.

The chain joins TRBV7-6 to TRBJ1-5; D may be TRBD1 (6 bases). The CDR3 covers 16 residues. V lost 1 base to trimming and J lost 3 bases, with 13 bases between them. Per germline, CDR1 SGHVS and CDR2 FNYEAQ. CDR3 sequence reads: CASSLGQGLANQPQHF. The CDR3 DNA sequence: TGTGCCAGCAGCTTAGGGCAGGGGCTGGCCAATCAGCCCCAGCATTTT. Full variable domain (remainder filled in from reference TRBV7-6 and TRBJ1-5): GAGVSQSPRYKVTKRGQDVALRCDPISGHVSLYWYRQALGQGPEFLTYFNYEAQQDKSGLPNDRFSAERPEGSISTLTIQRTEQRDSAMYRCASSLGQGLANQPQHFGDGTRLSIL.

CDR3 sequence (DNA): TGTGCCAGCAGTGAAACCGACAGGGGCGGCTGGTACGGCTACACCTTC. Its protein is CASSETDRGGWYGYTF. The rearrangement joins TRBV6-1 to TRBJ1-2, with 8 bases that match TRBD1. The CDR3 has 16 amino acids. V lost 2 bases and J lost 8; bases outside the gene matches: 13. Germline CDR1 and CDR2: MNHNS and SASEGT.

This clone was picked up a small number of times. The V gene is TRBV20-1, the J gene TRBJ1-5; 8 bases are a match to TRBD1. V was pared by 3 bases and J by 2 bases, with 6 bases of the junction left unmatched. The CDR3 is made up of 15 amino acids. Germline V gene lookup returns CDR1 DFQATT and CDR2 SNEGSKA (reference sequence). CDR3 amino acids: CSASPLTGGNQPQHF. CDR3 sequence (DNA): TGCAGTGCTAGTCCCCTGACAGGGGGCAATCAGCCCCAGCATTTT.

This clone was detected a few times. V and J are TRBV19 and TRBJ1-2; tentative D call: TRBD1 (6 bases). Germline V CDR1 and CDR2: LNHDA, SQIVND (reference sequence). There are 17 residues in the CDR3. Trimming cost V 3 bases and J 1 base, with 18 bases left between them. Written as DNA, the CDR3 is TGTGCCAGTAGTATGTTGAGGGCAGGGGCGATTAACTATGGCTACACCTTC. Translating gives CASSMLRAGAINYGYTF.